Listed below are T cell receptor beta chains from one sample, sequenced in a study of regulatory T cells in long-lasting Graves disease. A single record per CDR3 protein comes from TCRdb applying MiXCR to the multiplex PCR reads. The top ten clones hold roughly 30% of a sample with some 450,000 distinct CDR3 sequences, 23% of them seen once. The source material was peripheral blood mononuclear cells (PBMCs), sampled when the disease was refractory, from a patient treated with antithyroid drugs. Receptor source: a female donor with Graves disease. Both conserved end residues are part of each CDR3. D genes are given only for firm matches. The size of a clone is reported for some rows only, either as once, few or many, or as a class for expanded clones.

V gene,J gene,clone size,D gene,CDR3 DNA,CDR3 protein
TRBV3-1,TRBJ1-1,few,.,TGTGCCAGCAGCCTCCACATTTCAGGGAACACTGAAGCTTTCTTT,CASSLHISGNTEAFF
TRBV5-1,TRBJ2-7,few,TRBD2,TGCGCCAGCAGCCTCACTAGCGGACCCTACGAGCAGTACTTC,CASSLTSGPYEQYF
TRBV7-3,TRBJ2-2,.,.,TGTGCCAGCAGCTTAGGGGACAAAAACACCGGGGAGCTGTTTTTT,CASSLGDKNTGELFF
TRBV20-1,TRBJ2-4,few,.,TGCAGTGCGCCCGGAGGGACTTTTGCCAAAAACATTCAGTACTTC,CSAPGGTFAKNIQYF
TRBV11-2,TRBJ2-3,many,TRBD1,TGTGCCAGCAGCTTGGGACAGGGGTGGAGTGATACGCAGTATTTT,CASSLGQGWSDTQYF
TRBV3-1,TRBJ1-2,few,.,TGTGCCAGCAGCCAAGATATGGTTGGCTACACCTTC,CASSQDMVGYTF
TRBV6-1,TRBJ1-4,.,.,TGTGCCAGCCGCTCAGGGGCAGAGAATGAAAAACTGTTTTTT,CASRSGAENEKLFF
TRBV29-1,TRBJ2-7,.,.,TGCAGCGTTGAGTCCAGAGATAACTACGAGCAGTACTTC,CSVESRDNYEQYF
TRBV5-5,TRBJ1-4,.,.,TGTGCCAGCAGCTTAGGGCAGGCTCCTAATGAAAAACTGTTTTTT,CASSLGQAPNEKLFF
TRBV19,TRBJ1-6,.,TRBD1,TGTGCCAGTAGTATCTCAGGGGGCCGTTCACCCCTCCACTTT,CASSISGGRSPLHF
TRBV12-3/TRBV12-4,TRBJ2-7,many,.,TGTGCCAGCAGCCACCTCCAGGGACGCTCCTACGAGCAGTACTTC,CASSHLQGRSYEQYF
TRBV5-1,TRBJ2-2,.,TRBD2,TGCGCCAGCAGCTTGGTTGGCGGGAGATCCACCGGGGAGCTGTTTTTT,CASSLVGGRSTGELFF
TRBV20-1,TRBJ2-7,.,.,TGCAGTGCGCGACTGATTTACGAGCAGTACTTC,CSARLIYEQYF
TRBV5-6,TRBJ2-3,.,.,TGTGCCAGCAGCTTGGCGCTAGCTAGCACAGATACGCAGTATTTT,CASSLALASTDTQYF
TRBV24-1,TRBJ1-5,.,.,TGTGCCACCAGTGATGGGGCCCGATCCAATCAGCCCCAGCATTTT,CATSDGARSNQPQHF
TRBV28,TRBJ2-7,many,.,TGTGCCAGCAGGGATAGGTCCGAGCAGTACTTC,CASRDRSEQYF
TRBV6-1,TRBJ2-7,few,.,TGTGCCAGCAGAACACAGGGCTACGAGCAGTACTTC,CASRTQGYEQYF
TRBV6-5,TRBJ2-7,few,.,TGTGCCAGCAGTTATTTCCCACAGACGGCCCCCGGCGAGCAGTACTTC,CASSYFPQTAPGEQYF
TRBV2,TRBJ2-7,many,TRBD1,TGTGCCAGCTCGGCGGGGACAGGGAAATACGAGCAGTACTTC,CASSAGTGKYEQYF
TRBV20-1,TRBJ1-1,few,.,TGCAGTGCTAGAGTAGGGATGAACACTGAAGCTTTCTTT,CSARVGMNTEAFF
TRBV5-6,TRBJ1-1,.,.,TGTGCCAGCAGCTTGACAACAACCATGAACACTGAAGCTTTCTTT,CASSLTTTMNTEAFF
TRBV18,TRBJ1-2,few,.,TGTGCCAGCTCATCCCGGACGTCCCGAAATGGCTACACCTTC,CASSSRTSRNGYTF
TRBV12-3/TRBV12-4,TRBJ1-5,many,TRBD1,TGTGCCAGCAGTTTAGTCTTGGGACAGGGGGCATGGCAGCCCCAGCATTTT,CASSLVLGQGAWQPQHF
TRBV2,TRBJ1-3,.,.,TGTGCCAGCAGCGAAGGACAGCACTCTGGAAACGCCATATATTTT,CASSEGQHSGNAIYF
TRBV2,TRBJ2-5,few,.,TGTGCCAGCTATGGGGGGCTGGAGACCCAGTACTTC,CASYGGLETQYF
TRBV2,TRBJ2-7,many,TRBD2,TGTGCCAGCCAGACTAGCGGAACCTACGAGCAGTACTTC,CASQTSGTYEQYF
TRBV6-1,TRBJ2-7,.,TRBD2,TGTGCCAGCAGAATAGCGGGAGGAGGGGAGCAGTACTTC,CASRIAGGGEQYF
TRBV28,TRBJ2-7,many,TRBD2,TGTGCCAGCAGTGCCACTAGCGGGCGGCGTTCTTTGGAGCAGTACTTC,CASSATSGRRSLEQYF
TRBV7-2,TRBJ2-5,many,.,TGTGCCAGCAGCTTAGGGCAGGAGGAGGGAACCGCGAAAGAGACCCAGTACTTC,CASSLGQEEGTAKETQYF
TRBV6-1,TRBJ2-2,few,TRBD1,TGTGCCAGCCGGGACAGGGGGTTTGCCGGGGAGCTGTTTTTT,CASRDRGFAGELFF
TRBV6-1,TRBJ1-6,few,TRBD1,TGTGCCAGCAGTCCGCGGACAGGGGGCATGAATTCACCCCTCCACTTT,CASSPRTGGMNSPLHF
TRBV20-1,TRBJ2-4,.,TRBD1,TGCAGTGCTAGAGATCAAGGGGGCTTCAGAAACATTCAGTACTTC,CSARDQGGFRNIQYF
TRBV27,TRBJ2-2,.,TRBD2,TGTGCCAGCAAGTTTCGGGACTACTACACCGGGGAGCTGTTTTTT,CASKFRDYYTGELFF
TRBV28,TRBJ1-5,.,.,TGTGCCAGCAGCCCACGGGGGGGCCTCGGCAATCAGCCCCAGCATTTT,CASSPRGGLGNQPQHF
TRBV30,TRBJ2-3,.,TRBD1,TGTGCCTGGAGTCAGGGGGCAATAGATACGCAGTATTTT,CAWSQGAIDTQYF
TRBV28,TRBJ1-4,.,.,TGTGCCAGCAGTTCCCCGTGGGTTGAAAAACTGTTTTTT,CASSSPWVEKLFF
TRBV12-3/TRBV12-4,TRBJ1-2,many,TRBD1,TGTGCCAGCAGCTTAGAACAGGGGAACTATGGCTACACCTTC,CASSLEQGNYGYTF
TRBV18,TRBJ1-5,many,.,TGTGCCAGCAGTCCAGGGCGCGATCAGCCCCAGCATTTT,CASSPGRDQPQHF